A single sample gave rise to the 18 T cell receptor beta chains below, sequenced in a study of cytomegalovirus exposure and HLA in healthy donors. The PCR had 60 Vbeta and 13 Jbeta primers. Profiled with immunoSEQ multiplex PCR; TCRdb holds only in-frame clones, not every one. Seen here are about 190,000 clones, approximately 80% observed once, and the top ten hold about 14%. Specimen: PBMCs. The receptors stem from a woman younger than 45 in good health and CMV-seropositive.

V gene TRBV9 combines with J gene TRBJ1-2, with no clear D. V was trimmed by 2 bases and J by 0 bases, leaving 20 bases between them. Per the germline V gene, CDR1 is SGDLS and CDR2 is YYNGEE. This CDR3 is built from 18 residues. This chain's CDR3 is CASSVTPGSQSSNYGYTF. The DNA for the CDR3 is TGTGCCAGCAGCGTCACCCCAGGATCACAGTCTTCTAACTATGGCTACACCTTC.

This sequence joins TRBV29-1 and TRBJ2-3; no reliable D call. Trimming took off 7 bases at V and 2 bases at J, with 13 bases between the two ends. CDR3 length equals 13 residues. The V gene's germline CDR1 is SQVTM and CDR2 ANQGSEA. CDR3 nucleotide sequence: TGCAGCGCCGAGATGCTAATCACAGATACGCAGTATTTT. Translation gives CSAEMLITDTQYF.

The V gene is TRBV5-4, the J gene TRBJ2-7, with 9 bases aligning to TRBD2. With 4 bases clipped from V and 2 bases from J, the junction kept 4 bases outside the gene matches. The germline V gene has CDR1 SGHNT and CDR2 YYREEE (reference sequence). The CDR3 consists of 14 residues. The CDR3 loop reads CASSPGLAPYEQYF. CDR3 nucleotides: TGTGCCAGCAGCCCGGGACTAGCCCCCTACGAGCAGTACTTC.

The chain uses TRBV28 and TRBJ2-6; 9 nucleotides align to TRBD2. V lost 6 bases and J lost 2; bases outside the gene matches: 11. The CDR3 length is 18 residues. Per germline, CDR1 MDHEN and CDR2 SYDVKM. Written as DNA, the CDR3 is TGTGCCAGCAGCATTCCCGGGGCTAGCGGGACTGGGGCCAACGTCCTGACTTTC. Translating it yields CASSIPGASGTGANVLTF.

This chain links TRBV7-3 with TRBJ2-5, with 10 nucleotides matching TRBD2. Germline V gene lookup returns CDR1 SGHTA and CDR2 FQGTGA. This CDR3 comprises 15 residues. The ends lost 5 bases at V and 5 bases at J; junction bases unmatched: 8. CDR3 sequence (DNA): TGTGCCAGCAGCCCTGGGACTAGCGAGGGCGAGACCCAGTACTTC. This gives the protein CASSPGTSEGETQYF.

This clone was seen more than once but under ten times. The chain links TRBV27 to TRBJ1-1; TRBD1 is a possible D gene (5 bases). The length of the CDR3 is 15 residues. The V gene lost 1 base and the J gene lost 1 base, with 10 bases spanning the gap. Per germline, CDR1 MNHEY and CDR2 SMNVEV (reference sequence). The DNA for the CDR3 is TGTGCCAGCAGTTTATTACAGGAGGGGAACACTGAAGCTTTCTTT. Protein: CASSLLQEGNTEAFF.

The V and J genes are TRBV7-9 and TRBJ2-2, with D tentatively TRBD1 (6 bases). The germline gives CDR1 SEHNR, CDR2 FQNEAQ (reference sequence). The CDR3 sequence is 13 residues long. V was trimmed by 8 bases and J by 6 bases, leaving 13 bases between them. This chain's CDR3 is CASSFDRSGELFF. CDR3 nucleotide sequence: TGTGCCAGCTCCTTTGACAGGTCCGGGGAGCTGTTTTTT.

This clone appeared a single time. The junction does not match germline at one end; this may be a read error. The chain has TRBV7-2 and TRBJ2-1, with 9 bases aligning to TRBD2. This CDR3 contains 14 residues. CDR1 and CDR2 (germline): SGHTA, FQGNSA. The CDR3 DNA reads TGCTCGAGAGAGCTAGCGGGGACCTACAATGAGCAGTTCTTC. This codes for CSRELAGTYNEQFF.

The chain links TRBV28 to TRBJ2-3; D remains unclear. V was shortened by 6 bases and J by 4 bases, with 2 bases between the two germline ends. Germline V CDR1 and CDR2: MDHEN, SYDVKM. The CDR3 sequence is 10 residues long. CDR3 sequence reads: CASSADTQYF. CDR3 in DNA: TGTGCCAGCAGCGCAGATACGCAGTATTTT. The full variable domain, completed using reference TRBV28 and TRBJ2-3, is DVKVTQSSRYLVKRTGEKVFLECVQDMDHENMFWYRQDPGLGLRLIYFSYDVKMKEKGDIPEGYSVSREKKERFSLILESASTNQTSMYLCASSADTQYFGPGTRLTVL.

This clone was counted only a few times. J is TRBJ2-7 and V is TRBV7-2; TRBD2 matches 7 bases. The CDR3 has 15 amino acids. The J segment lost 2 bases and the V segment lost 1 base, leaving 5 bases of the junction unmatched. Germline V lookup: CDR1 SGHTA, CDR2 FQGNSA. CDR3 sequence (DNA): TGTGCCAGCAGCTTAGGGGGAGGGGCCCCCTACGAGCAGTACTTC. Translating gives CASSLGGGAPYEQYF. Based on the CDR3 plus reference TRBV7-2 and TRBJ2-7, the full variable domain is GAGVSQSPSNKVTEKGKDVELRCDPISGHTALYWYRQSLGQGLEFLIYFQGNSAPDKSGLPSDRFSAERTGGSVSTLTIQRTQQEDSAVYLCASSLGGGAPYEQYFGPGTRLTVT.

The V gene is TRBV7-2, the J gene TRBJ2-1; TRBD2 matches at 8 bases. Trimming cost V 5 bases and J 10 bases; bases outside gene matches: 7. The CDR3 consists of 13 residues. The germline V gene has CDR1 SGHTA and CDR2 FQGNSA. CDR3 in DNA: TGTGCCAGCAGCCCGGGACTAGGAGGGGAGCAGTTCTTC. Translation gives CASSPGLGGEQFF.

V gene TRBV11-2 combines with J gene TRBJ2-5; D is undetermined. Trimming left V 3 bases short and J 6 bases short, with 14 bases between. Looked up from germline, CDR1 is SGHAT and CDR2 is FQNNGV. CDR3 size: 14 residues. The CDR3 region is CASSFTSQAQTQYF. CDR3 coding DNA: TGTGCCAGCAGCTTTACAAGCCAGGCACAGACCCAGTACTTC. The entire variable domain, with the rest obtained from reference TRBV11-2 and TRBJ2-5, is as follows: EAGVAQSPRYKIIEKRQSVAFWCNPISGHATLYWYQQILGQGPKLLIQFQNNGVVDDSQLPKDRFSAERLKGVDSTLKIQPAKLEDSAVYLCASSFTSQAQTQYFGPGTRLLVL.

The chain links TRBV6-1 to TRBJ2-7; D possibly corresponds to TRBD2 (6 bases). The V and J ends lost 1 base and 3 bases respectively, with 16 bases between them. From germline, CDR1 is MNHNS and CDR2 SASEGT. CDR3 length: 16 residues. In DNA form, the CDR3 reads TGTGCCAGCAGTGAAGGGGAGACTAGATCAGGCTACGAGCAGTACTTC. Amino acids: CASSEGETRSGYEQYF.

The CDR3 bases are TGCACCAGCGGCACCAGGGGCTTAGGTGAAAAACTGTTTTTT. This sequence encodes CTSGTRGLGEKLFF. The chain links TRBV1 to TRBJ1-4; TRBD1 reflects the table's D call only, with no check against the DNA. TRBV1 is listed as a pseudogene. The CDR3 consists of 14 residues.

The V gene is TRBV5-5, the J gene TRBJ1-4; a possible D gene is TRBD1 (5 bases). With 0 bases removed from V and 3 bases from J, the gap between germline ends came to 6 bases. CDR3 length: 14 residues. CDR1 and CDR2 from the germline V gene are SGHKS and YYEKEE (reference sequence). The chain's CDR3 is CASSLARANEKLFF. In DNA, the CDR3 is TGTGCCAGCAGCTTGGCCAGGGCTAATGAAAAACTGTTTTTT.

The chain is built from TRBV5-1 and TRBJ1-4; D perhaps matches TRBD1 (5 bases). Trimming stripped 0 bases from V and 7 bases from J, with 13 bases between. The germline V gene has CDR1 SGHRS and CDR2 YFSETQ. The CDR3 loop spans 15 amino acids. DNA for the CDR3: TGCGCCAGCAGCTTGGCCGGACCCGGGGGTGAAAAACTGTTTTTT. Encoded protein: CASSLAGPGGEKLFF.

V and J are TRBV6-6 and TRBJ2-7, with 7 bases lining up with TRBD1. The CDR3 length is 12 residues. Germline V CDR1 and CDR2: MNHNY, SVGAGI (reference sequence). J was trimmed by 3 bases and V by 5 bases; bases with no gene match: 1. The CDR3 bases are TGTGCCAGCAGTAGGGACAGCTACGAGCAGTACTTC. Amino acids: CASSRDSYEQYF.

The chain has TRBV5-1 and TRBJ1-2; 11 bases match TRBD1. V shed 4 bases and J 7 bases; nucleotides not matched to a gene: 6. The CDR3 runs to 14 residues. The germline V gene has CDR1 SGHRS and CDR2 YFSETQ. CDR3 nucleotide sequence: TGCGCCAGCAGCCCGGACAGGGGGCCAGGTGGCTACACCTTC. Amino acids: CASSPDRGPGGYTF.